This T cell receptor beta chain was captured in a study of PD-L1 blockade in urothelial cancer. The CDR3 has 13 amino acids. The germline V gene encodes CDR1 SGDLS and CDR2 YYNGEE. The V gene end was trimmed by 4 bases and the J gene end by 4 bases; junction bases not matched to a gene: 4. Using immunoSEQ multiplex PCR, the repertoire was profiled, and TCRdb retains in-frame clones only, with some absent. The sample consists of some 25,000 clones, 75% to 90% of them appearing once. The sequences come from PBMCs, collected around atezolizumab (anti-PD-L1) treatment. The chain uses TRBV9 and TRBJ1-2; 7 bases line up with TRBD1. This receptor was taken from a man aged 55 to 70 with urothelial cancer. This CDR3 reads CASSTRTGYGYTF. CDR3 nucleotide sequence: TGTGCCAGCAGCACCCGGACAGGCTATGGCTACACCTTC.